The rows below give T cell receptor beta chains drawn from one sample of a study of T-cell reconstitution after alpha-beta-depleted transplantation in children. TCRdb fed the PCR reads into MiXCR, producing one record per CDR3 protein. Of 250,000 to 300,000 distinct CDR3 sequences listed, around a tenth are singletons. Specimen: PBMCs, collected before TCRalphabeta/CD19-depleted stem cell transplant. The receptor source for this set is a boy younger than two with acute myeloid leukemia, due to receive a stem cell transplant. CDR3s include the opening cysteine and the closing phenylalanine or tryptophan. Each record gives: J gene, CDR3 length, V gene, D gene, clone size, CDR3 protein, CDR3 DNA. The D gene is left open where the match is weak. The size field reads once, few, many, or a class for an expanded clone.

TRBJ2-3 | 14 | TRBV5-1 | TRBD1 | many | CASSLRQGSDTQYF | TGCGCCAGCAGCTTGAGACAGGGGTCAGATACGCAGTATTTT
TRBJ2-3 | 16 | TRBV4-2 | TRBD2 | few | CASSQGGLAGADTQYF | TGTGCCAGCAGCCAAGGAGGACTAGCTGGGGCGGATACGCAGTATTTT
TRBJ1-5 | 18 | TRBV27 | TRBD1 | many | CASSLREPQGARQGPQHF | TGTGCCAGCAGTTTAAGGGAGCCACAGGGGGCCAGGCAAGGACCCCAGCATTTT
TRBJ2-2 | 11 | TRBV28 | - | many | CASTYTGELFF | TGTGCCAGCACCTACACCGGGGAGCTGTTTTTT
TRBJ2-2 | 17 | TRBV5-6 | TRBD2 | many | CASSLGASGTLTGELFF | TGTGCCAGCAGCTTGGGGGCTAGCGGGACCCTCACCGGGGAGCTGTTTTTT
TRBJ1-1 | 14 | TRBV5-1 | - | many | CASSRRDGNTEAFF | TGCGCCAGCAGCCGCCGGGACGGGAACACTGAAGCTTTCTTT
TRBJ2-7 | 17 | TRBV5-4 | TRBD2 | many | CASSLGPAGGSFYEQYF | TGTGCCAGCAGCTTGGGGCCAGCGGGAGGGTCTTTCTACGAGCAGTACTTC
TRBJ2-2 | 12 | TRBV29-1 | - | many | CSVQQGTGELFF | TGCAGCGTGCAACAGGGCACCGGGGAGCTGTTTTTT
TRBJ1-3 | 15 | TRBV14 | - | many | CASSQNRVPGNTIYF | TGTGCCAGCAGCCAAAACAGGGTGCCGGGAAACACCATATATTTT
TRBJ2-5 | 13 | TRBV6-1 | - | many | CASRVRGVETQYF | TGTGCCAGCAGAGTCAGGGGGGTTGAGACCCAGTACTTC
TRBJ2-7 | 15 | TRBV7-2 | TRBD2 | many | CASTIGLAGSYEQYF | TGTGCCAGCACCATCGGACTAGCGGGATCCTACGAGCAGTACTTC
TRBJ1-3 | 15 | TRBV5-1 | TRBD1 | many | CASSLAGQSGNTIYF | TGCGCCAGCAGCTTGGCGGGACAGTCTGGAAACACCATATATTTT
TRBJ2-1 | 14 | TRBV20-1 | TRBD2 | many | CSARGGGSYNEQFF | TGCAGTGCTAGAGGGGGGGGCTCCTACAATGAGCAGTTCTTC
TRBJ1-2 | 13 | TRBV7-2 | - | many | CASSPHRDYGYTF | TGTGCCAGCAGCCCCCATAGAGACTATGGCTACACCTTC
TRBJ1-1 | 14 | TRBV10-3 | - | many | CAISGTGMNTEAFF | TGTGCCATCAGTGGAACAGGCATGAACACTGAAGCTTTCTTT
TRBJ2-7 | 14 | TRBV5-1 | TRBD2 | many | CASSFSGRMYEQYF | TGCGCCAGCAGCTTTAGCGGGAGGATGTACGAGCAGTACTTC
TRBJ2-2 | 12 | TRBV12-5 | - | many | CASVQNTGELFF | TGTGCTAGTGTACAGAACACCGGGGAGCTGTTTTTT